The T cell receptor beta chain under discussion was sequenced for a study of T cells in Graves' hyperthyroidism and ophthalmopathy. The study's findings and limits: Blood also showed most of the thyroid clonotypes that were expanded above 0.001.

The study based diagnoses on clinical symptoms, serum thyroxine and TRAb, thyroid ultrasound and orbital computed tomography. The investigators amplified TCR beta CDR3 regions from RNA transcripts. HTBI primers were the set used in a first-round RT-PCR of the TCR CDR3. Using its own MiXCR run on the multiplex PCR reads, TCRdb lists one record per CDR3 protein. The sample has fewer than 450,000 distinct CDR3 sequences; approximately 18% are singletons. This clonotype was found many times. What it recognizes is unknown. V gave up 5 bases and J gave up 3 bases; unmatched junction bases: 7. CDR1 is MNHEY and CDR2 is SMNVEV in the germline V gene (reference sequence). This CDR3 is 16 amino acids long.

This receptor was identified in a woman under 40 with Graves' hyperthyroidism that later progressed to Graves' ophthalmopathy. The chain has TRBV27 and TRBJ2-1; 10 positions agree with TRBD1. The sequencing sample was made of blood. The CDR3 region has the DNA TGTGCCAGCAGTGTAACCGGGACAGGGGTCTACAATGAGCAGTTCTTC. Encoded protein: CASSVTGTGVYNEQFF.